This entry lists 17 T cell receptor beta chains sequenced from one sample in a study of cytomegalovirus exposure and HLA in healthy donors. The PCR employed 60 Vbeta primers together with 13 Jbeta primers. Sequencing was performed with immunoSEQ multiplex PCR; in TCRdb, only in-frame clones are kept and a portion is missing. Seen here are 150,000 to 200,000 clones, 77% observed once, and the top ten hold approximately 2.9%. What was sequenced was PBMCs. The receptors were sampled from a woman between 40 and 50 years old in good health and CMV-seropositive.

The rearrangement links TRBV21-1 to TRBJ2-7; TRBD1, the table's D call, was not compared with the DNA. TRBV21-1 is shown as a pseudogene. The CDR3 is 16 residues long. The DNA for the CDR3 is TGTGCCAGCAGCTTAAACGGGTCAGGGTGCGCCTACGAGCAGTACTTC. The encoded protein is CASSLNGSGCAYEQYF.

The V gene is TRBV11-3, the J gene TRBJ1-2, with D unclear. V shed 1 base and J shed 6 bases, with 21 bases lying between them. Germline assignment: CDR1 SGHNT and CDR2 YENEEA. The CDR3 consists of 17 residues. CDR3 region: CASSLGGVTGLSHGYTF. CDR3 coding DNA: TGTGCCAGCAGCTTAGGGGGAGTAACCGGGCTCTCGCATGGCTACACCTTC.

V and J are TRBV18 and TRBJ2-7; D might be TRBD2 (5 bases). V lost 2 bases to trimming and J lost 3 bases, with 11 bases between them. The V gene's germline CDR1 is KGHSH and CDR2 LQKENI. This CDR3 spans 14 amino acids. CDR3 region: CASSPGRVYYEQYF. The DNA of the CDR3 is TGTGCCAGCTCACCAGGGCGGGTCTACTACGAGCAGTACTTC.

This clone was seen just once. This chain uses TRBV9 with TRBJ1-6; 10 bases are a match to TRBD1. Germline values: CDR1 SGDLS, CDR2 YYNGEE. The CDR3 consists of 15 residues. The junction had 11 bases not matched to a gene; V was cut back by 4 bases and J by 13 bases. The CDR3, as DNA: TGTGCCAGCAGCACCCCGGGACAGGGGACTTCGCCCCTCCACTTT. Amino acids: CASSTPGQGTSPLHF. Filled out from reference TRBV9 and TRBJ1-6, the complete variable domain reads DSGVTQTPKHLITATGQRVTLRCSPRSGDLSVYWYQQSLDQGLQFLIQYYNGEERAKGNILERFSAQQFPDLHSELNLSSLELGDSALYFCASSTPGQGTSPLHFGNGTRLTVT.

The chain combines TRBV11-2 with TRBJ2-7; TRBD2 matches at 7 bases. The V and J ends lost 5 bases and 6 bases, in that order; junction bases with no gene match: 4. CDR3 size: 12 residues. Germline assignment: CDR1 SGHAT and CDR2 FQNNGV. The CDR3 DNA is TGTGCCAGCAGCCAGACTAGCATCGAGCAGTACTTC. This translates into CASSQTSIEQYF. The full variable domain, in which reference TRBV11-2 and TRBJ2-7 provide the parts outside the CDR3, is EAGVAQSPRYKIIEKRQSVAFWCNPISGHATLYWYQQILGQGPKLLIQFQNNGVVDDSQLPKDRFSAERLKGVDSTLKIQPAKLEDSAVYLCASSQTSIEQYFGPGTRLTVT.

J is TRBJ1-1 and V is TRBV29-1; D unresolved. The CDR3 runs 13 residues. Trimming took 1 base from V and 1 from J, leaving 7 bases between them. Germline CDR1 and CDR2: SQVTM and ANQGSEA. The CDR3 protein is CSVEAGRNTEAFF. The CDR3 bases are TGCAGCGTTGAAGCGGGGAGGAACACTGAAGCTTTCTTT.

The rearrangement joins TRBV7-8 to TRBJ2-1, with a weak D call TRBD1 (5 bases). The CDR3 totals 15 residues. Trimming took off 10 bases at V and 5 bases at J, with 21 bases between the two ends. Looked up from germline, CDR1 is SGHVS and CDR2 is FQNEAQ. CDR3 in amino acids: CATLQGGLNNNEQFF. The CDR3 region has the DNA TGTGCCACCCTTCAGGGCGGCCTAAATAACAATGAGCAGTTCTTC.

Here the CDR3 reads CASSPELAGTTDTQYF. CDR3 nucleotide sequence: TGCGCCAGCAGTCCCGAATTAGCGGGAACAACAGATACGCAGTATTTT. This chain links TRBV10-1 with TRBJ2-3, with 8 bases matching TRBD2. CDR3 length equals 16 residues. V lost 5 bases to trimming and J lost 3 bases; unmatched junction nucleotides: 10. The germline V gene has CDR1 WNHNN and CDR2 SYGVQD (reference sequence).

The chain recombines TRBV28 with TRBJ2-6, with D tentatively TRBD1 (6 bases). Deletions cut 2 bases from V and 2 bases from J, with 10 bases between. Looked up from germline, CDR1 is MDHEN and CDR2 is SYDVKM. The CDR3 has 16 residues. CDR3 nucleotides: TGTGCCAGCAGTTTAGGTGGGACACCTGGGGCCAACGTCCTGACTTTC. Residues: CASSLGGTPGANVLTF.

This clone was seen a handful of times. V gene TRBV28 combines with J gene TRBJ2-2, with D tentatively TRBD1 (6 bases). V was clipped by 4 bases and J by 0 bases, with 9 bases between them. The CDR3 runs 15 residues. Germline CDR1 and CDR2: MDHEN and SYDVKM. Written as DNA, the CDR3 is TGTGCCAGCAGTTCTCAGGGGACGAACACCGGGGAGCTGTTTTTT. Its translation: CASSSQGTNTGELFF.

Points on this clone: Additional DNA sequences in this sample encode the identical CDR3. The V and J genes are TRBV6-5 and TRBJ2-3, with 13 bases aligning to TRBD2. The junction had 0 bases not matched to a gene; V was cut back by 5 bases and J by 1 base. Germline V gene data show CDR1 as MNHEY and CDR2 as SVGAGI. This CDR3 is 15 amino acids long. CDR3 DNA: TGTGCCAGCAGTGGGACTAGCGGGGGCACAGATACGCAGTATTTT. Amino acid sequence: CASSGTSGGTDTQYF.

This clone has only a few counts. The junction departs from germline at one end; a sequencing error may be responsible. V usage is TRBV7-9 and J usage is TRBJ2-2; no reliable D call. The CDR3 is 12 amino acids. CDR1 is SEHNR, CDR2 FQNEAQ, per germline (reference sequence). CDR3 DNA: TGTTCCAGCAGCCGCGGTGGCGGGGAGCTGTTTTTT. This encodes CSSSRGGGELFF.

As concerns this clone: At one of its ends the junction is not consistent with the germline gene, which may arise from a read error. Other DNA sequences within the sample encode an identical CDR3. This chain links TRBV5-1 with TRBJ1-1; unclear D gene. The length of the CDR3 is 15 residues. Germline CDR1 SGHRS, CDR2 YFSETQ. CDR3 amino acids: CASSLWETKNTEAFF. DNA for the CDR3: TGCGCCAGCAGCTTGTGGGAGACCAAGAACACTGAGGCTTTCTTT.

This chain joins TRBV28 and TRBJ2-2; TRBD2 aligns across 7 bases. The junction had 9 bases not matched to a gene; V was cut back by 2 bases and J by 6 bases. The CDR3 loop spans 16 amino acids. Germline lookup yields CDR1 MDHEN and CDR2 SYDVKM. CDR3 in DNA: TGTGCCAGCAGTTTAGTCCTGGGTAGCGGGCCCGGGGAGCTGTTTTTT. It yields the protein CASSLVLGSGPGELFF. Full variable domain (outside the CDR3, taken from reference TRBV28 and TRBJ2-2): DVKVTQSSRYLVKRTGEKVFLECVQDMDHENMFWYRQDPGLGLRLIYFSYDVKMKEKGDIPEGYSVSREKKERFSLILESASTNQTSMYLCASSLVLGSGPGELFFGEGSRLTVL.

This clone was recorded a few times. This chain links TRBV6-5 with TRBJ1-4; 7 bases are shared with TRBD1. This CDR3 spans 15 amino acids. V lost 2 bases and J lost 5; bases outside the gene matches: 5. The V gene's germline CDR1 is MNHEY and CDR2 SVGAGI. The CDR3 nucleotides read TGTGCCAGCAGTTACGGGGCAGGGGGAAATGAAAAACTGTTTTTT. Protein: CASSYGAGGNEKLFF.

The chain couples TRBV5-8 to TRBJ2-7; D uncertain. Germline CDR1 and CDR2: SGHTS and YDEGEE. This CDR3 has 12 amino acids. V was clipped by 1 base and J by 6 bases, with 8 bases between them. The CDR3 sequence: CASSLWQSEQYF. The CDR3 DNA is TGTGCCAGCAGCTTGTGGCAATCCGAGCAGTACTTC. Combining the CDR3 with reference TRBV5-8 and TRBJ2-7 gives the whole variable domain EAGVTQSPTHLIKTRGQQATLRCSPISGHTSVYWYQQALGLGLQFLLWYDEGEERNRGNFPPRFSGRQFPNYSSELNVNALELEDSALYLCASSLWQSEQYFGPGTRLTVT.

The rearrangement joins TRBV19 to TRBJ2-7, with D unresolved. Trimming removed 5 bases at V and 3 bases at J, with 8 bases between. Germline CDR1 reads LNHDA; CDR2 reads SQIVND (reference sequence). CDR3 length equals 12 residues. Here the CDR3 DNA reads TGTGCCAGTAGTGGCAGAAACTACGAGCAGTACTTC. Its protein product is CASSGRNYEQYF.